This is a list of T cell receptor beta chains from one sample in a study of blood T cell repertoires in COVID-19. Profiled with immunoSEQ multiplex PCR; TCRdb holds only in-frame clones, not every one. The table lists 250,000 to 350,000 clones, about 90% of them singletons, with approximately 6% in the top ten. The specimen was peripheral blood. The source is a woman aged 50 to 60 with COVID-19, enrolled during active disease. CDR3s include the opening cysteine and the closing phenylalanine or tryptophan. A D gene is named only where the DNA matches it firmly. A clone size is listed for some rows: how often the clone was seen (once, few, many), or a class if it is expanded.

size	J	V	D	DNA	CDR3
.	TRBJ2-3	TRBV7-9	TRBD2	TGTGCCAGCAGTCCTCAGACTAGCGGGGCTAGCACAGATACGCAGTATTTT	CASSPQTSGASTDTQYF
few	TRBJ1-2	TRBV14	.	TGTGCCAGCAGCCCGCCCCAGGCCTATGGCTACACCTTC	CASSPPQAYGYTF
.	TRBJ2-7	TRBV4-1	.	TGCGCCAGCACCCCTGGAGGGCGAGGGCCCTACGAGCAGTACTTC	CASTPGGRGPYEQYF
.	TRBJ2-1	TRBV10-3	TRBD2	TGTGCCATCAGCCCAGGGCAAGCGGGAGAAGAGCATGAGCAGTTCTTC	CAISPGQAGEEHEQFF
.	TRBJ2-7	TRBV7-6	.	TGTGCCAGCAGCTTAACAAGCGGCCTCTCCTACGAGCAGTACTTC	CASSLTSGLSYEQYF
.	TRBJ1-6	TRBV19	.	TGTGCCAGTAGCGGTGACGGGGGGGGCGCTTATCGTTCACCCCTCCACTTT	CASSGDGGGAYRSPLHF
once	TRBJ2-5	TRBV5-4	.	TGTGCCAGCCCGAGGAAGGAGACCCAGTACTTC	CASPRKETQYF
.	TRBJ2-5	TRBV7-8	TRBD2	TGTGCCAGCAGCCCGGGGGCTAGCGGGATCCAGTCTGAGACCCAGTACTTC	CASSPGASGIQSETQYF
once	TRBJ2-2	TRBV7-9	.	TGTGCCAGCAGCTTACGACCAGGGCGGAACACCGGGGAGCTGTTTTTT	CASSLRPGRNTGELFF
.	TRBJ2-7	TRBV11-2	TRBD1	TGTGCCAGCAGCTTAAGTGGGACAGGGAAGAACGAGCAGTACTTC	CASSLSGTGKNEQYF
.	TRBJ2-1	TRBV29-1	.	TGCAGCGTTGAAGGACTCTCATTTCGGGGGTTCAATGAGCAGTTCTTC	CSVEGLSFRGFNEQFF
.	TRBJ2-1	TRBV14	.	TGTGCCAGCAGCCCTCTCGGGGGAGAGACCTACAATGAGCAGTTCTTC	CASSPLGGETYNEQFF
.	TRBJ2-3	TRBV7-2	TRBD2	TGTGCCAGCAGCCTGGGACTAGCGGAAACAGATACGCAGTATTTT	CASSLGLAETDTQYF